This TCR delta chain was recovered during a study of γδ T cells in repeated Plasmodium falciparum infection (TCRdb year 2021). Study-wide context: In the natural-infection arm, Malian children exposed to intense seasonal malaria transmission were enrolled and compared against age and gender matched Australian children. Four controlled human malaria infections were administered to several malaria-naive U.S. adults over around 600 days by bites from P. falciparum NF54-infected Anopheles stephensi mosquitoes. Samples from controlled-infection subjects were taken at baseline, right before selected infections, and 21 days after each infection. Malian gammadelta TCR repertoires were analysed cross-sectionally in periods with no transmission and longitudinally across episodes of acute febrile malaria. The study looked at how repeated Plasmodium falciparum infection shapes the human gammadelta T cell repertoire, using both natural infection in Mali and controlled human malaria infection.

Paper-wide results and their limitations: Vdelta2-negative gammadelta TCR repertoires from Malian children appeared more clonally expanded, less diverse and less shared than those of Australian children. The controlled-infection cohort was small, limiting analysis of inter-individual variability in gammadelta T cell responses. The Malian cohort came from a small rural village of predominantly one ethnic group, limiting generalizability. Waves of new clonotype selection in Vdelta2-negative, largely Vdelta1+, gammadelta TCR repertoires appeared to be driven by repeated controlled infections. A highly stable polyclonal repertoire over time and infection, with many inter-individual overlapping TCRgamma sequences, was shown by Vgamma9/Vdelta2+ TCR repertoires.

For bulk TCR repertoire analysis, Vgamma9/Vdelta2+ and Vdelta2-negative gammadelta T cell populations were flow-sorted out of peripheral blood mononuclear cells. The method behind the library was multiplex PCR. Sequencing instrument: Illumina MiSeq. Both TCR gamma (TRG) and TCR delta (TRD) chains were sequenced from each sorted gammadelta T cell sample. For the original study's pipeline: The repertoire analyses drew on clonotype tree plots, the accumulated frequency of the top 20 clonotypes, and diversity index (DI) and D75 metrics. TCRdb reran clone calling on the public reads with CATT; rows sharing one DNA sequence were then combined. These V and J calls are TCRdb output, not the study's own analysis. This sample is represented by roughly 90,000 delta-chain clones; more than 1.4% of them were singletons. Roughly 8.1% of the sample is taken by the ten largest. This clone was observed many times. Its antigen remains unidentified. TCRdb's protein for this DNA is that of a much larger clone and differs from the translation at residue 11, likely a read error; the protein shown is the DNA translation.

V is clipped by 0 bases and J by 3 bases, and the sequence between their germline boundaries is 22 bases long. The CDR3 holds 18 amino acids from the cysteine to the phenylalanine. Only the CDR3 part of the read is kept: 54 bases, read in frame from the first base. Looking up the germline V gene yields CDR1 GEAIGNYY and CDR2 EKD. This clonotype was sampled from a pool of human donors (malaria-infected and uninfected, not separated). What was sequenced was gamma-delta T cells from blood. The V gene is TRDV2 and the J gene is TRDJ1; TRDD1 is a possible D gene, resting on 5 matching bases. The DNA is TGTGCCTGTGACACCCTAGAATCGAACTATAGTCAACCCGATAAACTCATCTTT. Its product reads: CACDTLESNYSQPDKLIF.